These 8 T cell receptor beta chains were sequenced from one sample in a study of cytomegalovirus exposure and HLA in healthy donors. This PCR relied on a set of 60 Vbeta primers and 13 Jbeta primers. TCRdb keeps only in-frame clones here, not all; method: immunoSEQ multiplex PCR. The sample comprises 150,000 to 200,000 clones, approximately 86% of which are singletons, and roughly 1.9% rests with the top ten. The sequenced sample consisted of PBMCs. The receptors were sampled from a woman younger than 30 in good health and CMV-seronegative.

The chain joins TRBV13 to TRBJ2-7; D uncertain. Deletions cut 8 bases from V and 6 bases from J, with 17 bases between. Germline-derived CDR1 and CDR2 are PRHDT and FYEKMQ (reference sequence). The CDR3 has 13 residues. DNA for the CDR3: TGTGCCAGCGGGCATGGCGCCACCGGCGAGCAGTACTTC. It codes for CASGHGATGEQYF.

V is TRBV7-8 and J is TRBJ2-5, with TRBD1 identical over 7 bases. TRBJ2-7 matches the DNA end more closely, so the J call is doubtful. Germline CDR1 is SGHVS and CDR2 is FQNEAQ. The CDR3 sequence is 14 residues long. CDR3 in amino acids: CASTFSRQGREQYF. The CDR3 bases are TGTGCCAGCACCTTCTCAAGACAGGGCCGCGAGCAGTACTTC.

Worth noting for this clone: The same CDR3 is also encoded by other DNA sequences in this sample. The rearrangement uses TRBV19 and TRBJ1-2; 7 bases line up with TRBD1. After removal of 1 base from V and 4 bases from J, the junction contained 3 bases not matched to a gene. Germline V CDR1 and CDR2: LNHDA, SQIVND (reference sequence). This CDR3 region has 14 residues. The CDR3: CASSIAGGGYGYTF. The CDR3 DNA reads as TGTGCCAGTAGTATAGCAGGGGGTGGCTATGGCTACACCTTC.

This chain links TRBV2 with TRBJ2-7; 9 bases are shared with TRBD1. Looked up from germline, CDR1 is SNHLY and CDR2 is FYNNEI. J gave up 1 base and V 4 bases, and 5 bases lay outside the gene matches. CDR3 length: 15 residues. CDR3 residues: CASSGMDRGSYEQYF. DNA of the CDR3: TGTGCCAGCAGTGGGATGGACAGGGGTTCCTACGAGCAGTACTTC.

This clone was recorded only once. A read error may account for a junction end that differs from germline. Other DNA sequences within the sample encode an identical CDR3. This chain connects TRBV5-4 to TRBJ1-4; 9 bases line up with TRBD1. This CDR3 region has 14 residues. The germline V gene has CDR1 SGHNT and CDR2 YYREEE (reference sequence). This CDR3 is CASSLGTGTEKLFF. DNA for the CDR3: TGTGCTAGCAGCTTAGGGACAGGGACTGAAAAACTGTTTTTT. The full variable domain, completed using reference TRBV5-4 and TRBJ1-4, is ETGVTQSPTHLIKTRGQQVTLRCSSQSGHNTVSWYQQALGQGPQFIFQYYREEENGRGNFPPRFSGLQFPNYSSELNVNALELDDSALYLCASSLGTGTEKLFFGSGTQLSVL.

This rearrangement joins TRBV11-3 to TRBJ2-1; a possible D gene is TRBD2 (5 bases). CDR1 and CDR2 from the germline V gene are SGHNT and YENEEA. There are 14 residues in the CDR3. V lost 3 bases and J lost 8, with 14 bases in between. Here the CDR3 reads CASSLVYNSDEQFF. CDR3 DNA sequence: TGTGCCAGCAGCTTGGTCTATAATAGCGATGAGCAGTTCTTC.

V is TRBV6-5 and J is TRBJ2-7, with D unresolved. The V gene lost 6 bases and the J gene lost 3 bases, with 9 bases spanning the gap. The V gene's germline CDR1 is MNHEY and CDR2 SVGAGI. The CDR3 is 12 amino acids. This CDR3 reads CASSEHSYEQYF. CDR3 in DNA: TGTGCCAGCAGCGAACACAGCTACGAGCAGTACTTC.

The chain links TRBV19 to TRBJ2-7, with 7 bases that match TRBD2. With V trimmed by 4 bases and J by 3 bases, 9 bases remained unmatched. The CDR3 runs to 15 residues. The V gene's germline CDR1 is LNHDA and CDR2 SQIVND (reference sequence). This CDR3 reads CASSTRGGGSYEQYF. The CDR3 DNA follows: TGTGCCAGTAGTACCCGGGGCGGGGGTAGCTACGAGCAGTACTTC.